This T cell receptor beta chain derives from a study of cytomegalovirus exposure and HLA in healthy donors. V lost 6 bases to trimming and J lost 7 bases; unmatched junction nucleotides: 8. Per the germline V gene, CDR1 is ENHRY and CDR2 is SYGVKD. CDR3 length: 13 residues. 60 Vbeta and 13 Jbeta primers were used in PCR. Sequencing was performed with immunoSEQ multiplex PCR; in TCRdb, only in-frame clones are kept and a portion is missing. The table has roughly 120,000 clones, around 73% seen once. Input material: PBMCs. This receptor was identified in a woman between 40 and 55 years old in good health and CMV-seropositive. The chain uses TRBV10-3 and TRBJ1-2; 7 bases fit TRBD1. The chain's CDR3 is CAIRDPRDSGYTF. The CDR3 nucleotides read TGTGCCATCAGGGATCCCCGGGACAGTGGCTACACCTTC.